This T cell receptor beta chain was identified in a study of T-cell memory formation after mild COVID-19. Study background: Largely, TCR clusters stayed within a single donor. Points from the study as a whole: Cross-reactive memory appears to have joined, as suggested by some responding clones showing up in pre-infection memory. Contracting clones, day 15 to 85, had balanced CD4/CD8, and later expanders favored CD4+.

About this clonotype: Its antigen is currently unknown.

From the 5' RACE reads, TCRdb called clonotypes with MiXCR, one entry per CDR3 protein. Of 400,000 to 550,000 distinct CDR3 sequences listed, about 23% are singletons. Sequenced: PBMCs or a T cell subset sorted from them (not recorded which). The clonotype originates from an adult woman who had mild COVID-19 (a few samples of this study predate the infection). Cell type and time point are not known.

CDR3 in DNA: TGTGCCAGCAGCCCCCTAGCGAACACCGGGGAGCTGTTTTTT. This translates into CASSPLANTGELFF. The V call is TRBV7-3, the J call TRBJ2-2, with D unresolved. V was trimmed by 5 bases and J by 0 bases, leaving 7 bases between them. CDR3 size: 14 residues. Looked up from germline, CDR1 is SGHTA and CDR2 is FQGTGA.